One sample yielded the 5 T cell receptor beta chains listed below, sequenced in a study of T-cell memory formation after mild COVID-19. TCRdb analysed the 5' RACE reads with MiXCR anew, one entry per CDR3 protein. The sample shows under 550,000 distinct CDR3 sequences, roughly 18% of them seen only once. Sequencing was done on a sample of PBMCs or a T cell subset sorted from them (not recorded which). Every receptor here comes from an adult woman who had mild COVID-19 (a few samples of this study predate the infection). Cell type and time point are not known.

The rearrangement joins TRBV19 to TRBJ1-2; 7 nucleotides line up with TRBD1. Germline V gene sequence: CDR1 LNHDA, CDR2 SQIVND (reference sequence). This CDR3 is 12 amino acids long. V lost 8 bases, J lost 9 bases, and 9 bases stayed unmatched. The CDR3 spells CASDTGAESYTF. CDR3 bases: TGTGCCAGTGATACAGGGGCTGAAAGCTACACCTTC.

The chain is built from TRBV5-1 and TRBJ2-7; TRBD1 aligns across 9 bases. V was pared by 4 bases and J by 1 base, with 6 bases of the junction left unmatched. This CDR3 contains 15 residues. Germline loops: CDR1 SGHRS, CDR2 YFSETQ. The CDR3 region is CASSPGTGQSYEQYF. The DNA of the CDR3 is TGCGCCAGCAGCCCTGGGACAGGGCAATCCTACGAGCAGTACTTC.

This clonotype was recorded a few times. The chain recombines TRBV19 with TRBJ2-5; D is possibly TRBD1 (5 bases). V was pared by 6 bases and J by 4 bases, with 21 bases between. CDR1 LNHDA and CDR2 SQIVND come from the germline V gene (reference sequence). This CDR3 spans 16 amino acids. This CDR3 is CASSPGHPHSGETQYF. CDR3 coding DNA: TGTGCCAGTAGCCCAGGACACCCCCATTCGGGAGAGACCCAGTACTTC.

The chain recombines TRBV20-1 with TRBJ2-1; D unclear. The CDR3 has 14 amino acids. Germline V gene data show CDR1 as DFQATT and CDR2 as SNEGSKA (reference sequence). Trimming removed 0 bases from V and 7 bases from J, with 13 bases in between. CDR3 DNA: TGCAGTGCTAGAGAGGAGCTTAGGAAAAATGAGCAGTTCTTC. Its protein is CSAREELRKNEQFF.

The V call is TRBV5-1, the J call TRBJ1-1, with 9 nucleotides matching TRBD1. Germline CDR1 SGHRS, CDR2 YFSETQ. Trimming cost V 0 bases and J 7 bases; bases outside gene matches: 4. The CDR3 has 14 residues. Here the CDR3 reads CASSLGGQGIEAFF. The CDR3 DNA reads as TGCGCCAGCAGCTTGGGGGGACAGGGAATTGAAGCTTTCTTT.